Below are 28 T cell receptor beta chains sequenced from a single sample in a study of blood T cell repertoires in COVID-19 (dated by TCRdb to the early 2020s). The library was made by the immunoSEQ multiplex PCR assay. TCRdb took over this immuneACCESS table, retaining in-frame rearrangements with V and J assigned. Such tables are incomplete; in checked studies, under half of the missing clones stem from an unresolved V gene, and the remainder is unexplained. Here the sample has roughly 260,000 clones; over 80% occur a single time. The top ten clones comprise approximately 2% of the sample. The source material was PBMCs or T cells enriched from blood (not recorded which). These receptor sequences come from a woman between 18 and 29 years old who had recovered from COVID-19.

The chain has TRBV7-6 and TRBJ1-1; D is unresolved. The CDR3 is made up of 13 amino acids. The germline V gene encodes CDR1 SGHVS and CDR2 FNYEAQ. Trimming removed 3 bases at V and 1 base at J, with 6 bases between. In DNA, the CDR3 is TGTGCCAGCAGCTTCGCGGAGAACACTGAAGCTTTCTTT. Its protein is CASSFAENTEAFF.

The genes are TRBV5-1 and TRBJ2-3, with 10 positions matching TRBD1. With V trimmed by 4 bases and J by 2 bases, 10 bases remained unmatched. Per germline, CDR1 SGHRS and CDR2 YFSETQ. The CDR3 runs 17 residues. This CDR3 reads CASSVETGGFFTDTQYF. The CDR3 DNA follows: TGCGCCAGCAGCGTAGAGACAGGGGGCTTTTTCACAGATACGCAGTATTTT.

CDR3: CSVGQVSDGTEAFF. In DNA, the CDR3 is TGCAGCGTCGGACAGGTATCTGATGGGACTGAAGCTTTCTTT. The genes are TRBV29-1 and TRBJ1-1, with 7 bases matching TRBD1. The trim removed 6 bases at V and 5 bases at J, leaving 12 bases unmatched. Germline V gives CDR1 SQVTM, CDR2 ANQGSEA. The CDR3 totals 14 residues. Variable domain in full (rest from reference TRBV29-1 and TRBJ1-1): SAVISQKPSRDICQRGTSLTIQCQVDSQVTMMFWYRQQPGQSLTLIATANQGSEATYESGFVIDKFPISRPNLTFSTLTVSNMSPEDSSIYLCSVGQVSDGTEAFFGQGTRLTVV.

The chain links TRBV19 to TRBJ1-3; no firm D call. V was clipped by 1 base and J by 3 bases, with 7 bases between them. CDR1 is LNHDA, CDR2 SQIVND, per germline (reference sequence). This CDR3 is built from 14 residues. The CDR3: CASSIVPVGNTIYF. The CDR3 DNA reads as TGTGCCAGTAGTATAGTCCCGGTTGGAAACACCATATATTTT. Based on the CDR3 plus reference TRBV19 and TRBJ1-3, the full variable domain is DGGITQSPKYLFRKEGQNVTLSCEQNLNHDAMYWYRQDPGQGLRLIYYSQIVNDFQKGDIAEGYSVSREKKESFPLTVTSAQKNPTAFYLCASSIVPVGNTIYFGEGSWLTVV.

The rearrangement uses TRBV11-1 and TRBJ2-1; TRBD2 matches at 9 bases. The CDR3 runs to 14 residues. The germline V gene encodes CDR1 SGHAT and CDR2 FQDESV (reference sequence). J was trimmed by 12 bases and V by 7 bases; bases with no gene match: 13. CDR3 DNA: TGTGCCAGCACCCAAGGCGGGGGGGGTTTCCGGCAGTTCTTC. Residues: CASTQGGGGFRQFF.

The chain employs TRBV6-5 and TRBJ2-3; TRBD2 matches 9 bases. CDR3 length equals 16 residues. V was clipped by 2 bases and J by 2 bases; unmatched bases: 5. The germline V gene encodes CDR1 MNHEY and CDR2 SVGAGI. As DNA, the CDR3 is TGTGCCAGCAGTTACCAAGCGGGAGGAATCACAGATACGCAGTATTTT. Its protein product is CASSYQAGGITDTQYF.

This clone appeared a few times. This chain connects TRBV29-1 to TRBJ2-7, with 9 bases identical to TRBD1. CDR1 is SQVTM and CDR2 is ANQGSEA in the germline V gene. V dropped 3 bases and J dropped 7; count of bases not matched to a gene: 10. The CDR3 loop spans 14 amino acids. CDR3 in amino acids: CSVDIIGQGREQYF. DNA of the CDR3: TGCAGCGTTGACATCATTGGACAGGGGAGGGAGCAGTACTTC.

The chain employs TRBV5-1 and TRBJ1-5, with D possibly matching TRBD1 (6 bases). The CDR3 has 14 amino acids. The germline V and J ends were trimmed by 4 bases and 2 bases, with 10 bases remaining between them. Germline V gene lookup returns CDR1 SGHRS and CDR2 YFSETQ. This CDR3 is CASSAGVGNQPQHF. As DNA, the CDR3 is TGCGCCAGCAGCGCAGGGGTTGGCAATCAGCCCCAGCATTTT. Based on the CDR3 plus reference TRBV5-1 and TRBJ1-5, the full variable domain is KAGVTQTPRYLIKTRGQQVTLSCSPISGHRSVSWYQQTPGQGLQFLFEYFSETQRNKGNFPGRFSGRQFSNSRSEMNVSTLELGDSALYLCASSAGVGNQPQHFGDGTRLSIL.

The chain is built from TRBV12-3 or TRBV12-4 and TRBJ2-7, with a weak D call TRBD1 (6 bases). V was trimmed by 7 bases and J by 7 bases, leaving 17 bases between them. The CDR3 sequence is 13 residues long. CDR3 in amino acids: CASTQRGGGEQYF. The CDR3 DNA follows: TGTGCCAGCACCCAAAGAGGGGGTGGTGAGCAGTACTTC.

The chain combines TRBV7-9 with TRBJ2-3; D might be TRBD1 (5 bases). The CDR3 is made up of 12 amino acids. CDR1 is SEHNR and CDR2 is FQNEAQ in the germline V gene (reference sequence). Trimming took 2 bases from V and 15 from J, leaving 15 bases between them. For the CDR3, the DNA is TGTGCCAGCAGCTTACCAGGGCGACGCGCCTATTTT. This gives the protein CASSLPGRRAYF.

This chain links TRBV5-1 with TRBJ2-1; weak D call: TRBD1 (6 bases). The CDR3 has 19 amino acids. V was clipped by 1 base and J by 7 bases, with 27 bases between them. The V gene's germline CDR1 is SGHRS and CDR2 YFSETQ. The CDR3 sequence: CASSLWAGVGGKGSNEQFF. The CDR3 region has the DNA TGCGCCAGCAGCTTGTGGGCAGGGGTAGGGGGTAAGGGATCTAATGAGCAGTTCTTC.

The V and J genes are TRBV7-9 and TRBJ1-3, with D possibly matching TRBD1 (6 bases). Germline CDR1 reads SEHNR; CDR2 reads FQNEAQ (reference sequence). Trimming removed 4 bases from V and 0 bases from J, with 13 bases in between. This CDR3 spans 16 amino acids. CDR3 sequence reads: CASSSREGDSGNTIYF. The CDR3, as DNA: TGTGCCAGCAGCTCCCGGGAGGGGGACTCTGGAAACACCATATATTTT.

The V call is TRBV7-9, the J call TRBJ2-7, with 8 bases that match TRBD2. Germline V lookup: CDR1 SEHNR, CDR2 FQNEAQ (reference sequence). This CDR3 spans 14 amino acids. V dropped 7 bases and J dropped 1; count of bases not matched to a gene: 6. The CDR3 reads CASTIGGGSYEQYF. The CDR3 region has the DNA TGTGCCAGCACCATCGGGGGGGGTTCCTACGAGCAGTACTTC.

In this sample, this clone turned up a few times. The rearrangement joins TRBV27 to TRBJ1-5; 8 bases fit TRBD1. CDR3 length: 22 amino acids. With 8 bases clipped from V and 0 bases from J, the junction kept 27 bases outside the gene matches. The germline gives CDR1 MNHEY, CDR2 SMNVEV (reference sequence). The CDR3 region has the DNA TGTGCCAGCCAAACTAAAAATGACCGCGGACAGGGAATGGTACTTAGCAATCAGCCCCAGCATTTT. Amino acid sequence: CASQTKNDRGQGMVLSNQPQHF.

This clone has a single count. The chain is built from TRBV29-1 and TRBJ1-1; tentatively, D is TRBD1 (6 bases). The length of the CDR3 is 13 residues. V lost 7 bases to trimming and J lost 5 bases, with 17 bases between them. Germline values: CDR1 SQVTM, CDR2 ANQGSEA. The CDR3 DNA sequence: TGCAGCGCATTAATCAGGGGTGGTACTGAAGCTTTCTTT. It specifies CSALIRGGTEAFF.

The chain has TRBV7-8 and TRBJ1-4; 9 nucleotides match TRBD1. Per the germline V gene, CDR1 is SGHVS and CDR2 is FQNEAQ. The J segment lost 6 bases and the V segment lost 6 bases, leaving 8 bases of the junction unmatched. This CDR3 is built from 15 residues. CDR3 sequence: CASSLTGTGYEKLFF. As DNA, the CDR3 is TGTGCCAGCAGTTTAACCGGGACAGGGTATGAAAAACTGTTTTTT.

V gene TRBV4-3 combines with J gene TRBJ1-2; 8 bases agree with TRBD1. The V gene end was trimmed by 0 bases and the J gene end by 6 bases; junction bases not matched to a gene: 9. In germline, CDR1 is LGHNA, CDR2 YSLEER. The CDR3 covers 16 residues. CDR3 amino acids: CASSQEAYRGWDGYTF. CDR3 nucleotides: TGCGCCAGCAGCCAAGAAGCTTACAGGGGGTGGGATGGCTACACCTTC.

The V and J genes are TRBV9 and TRBJ1-1; 7 nucleotides align to TRBD1. V was pared by 0 bases and J by 6 bases, with 5 bases of the junction left unmatched. The CDR3 covers 14 residues. Per the germline V gene, CDR1 is SGDLS and CDR2 is YYNGEE. The CDR3 DNA reads TGTGCCAGCAGCGTAGCAGGGGGGTCGGCTGAAGCTTTCTTT. Translated, it gives CASSVAGGSAEAFF. The full variable domain, completed using reference TRBV9 and TRBJ1-1, is DSGVTQTPKHLITATGQRVTLRCSPRSGDLSVYWYQQSLDQGLQFLIQYYNGEERAKGNILERFSAQQFPDLHSELNLSSLELGDSALYFCASSVAGGSAEAFFGQGTRLTVV.

The V gene is TRBV7-2, the J gene TRBJ2-3; 7 bases align to TRBD1. This CDR3 comprises 13 residues. Per the germline V gene, CDR1 is SGHTA and CDR2 is FQGNSA. With V trimmed by 1 base and J by 13 bases, 8 bases remained unmatched. The chain's CDR3 is CASSLEPGTAEYF. The CDR3 nucleotides are TGTGCCAGCAGCTTAGAACCCGGGACAGCCGAGTATTTT.

The V and J genes are TRBV3-1 (or the pseudogene TRBV3-2) and TRBJ2-3; 13 bases line up with TRBD2. CDR3 length: 15 residues. Looked up from germline, CDR1 is LGHDT and CDR2 is YNNKEL (reference sequence). V shed 6 bases and J 2 bases; nucleotides not matched to a gene: 2. The CDR3: CASSGLAGVTDTQYF. CDR3 nucleotide sequence: TGTGCCAGCAGTGGACTAGCGGGGGTCACAGATACGCAGTATTTT.

The V and J genes are TRBV5-5 and TRBJ2-1; D gene ambiguous. V lost 2 bases, J lost 8 bases, and 11 bases lay in between. This CDR3 is built from 13 residues. Per germline, CDR1 SGHKS and CDR2 YYEKEE (reference sequence). CDR3 sequence (DNA): TGTGCCAGCAGCTTCCGTTTCCGGGATGAGCAGTTCTTC. Amino acids: CASSFRFRDEQFF. The whole variable domain, remainder taken from reference TRBV5-5 and TRBJ2-1, is DAGVTQSPTHLIKTRGQQVTLRCSPISGHKSVSWYQQVLGQGPQFIFQYYEKEERGRGNFPDRFSARQFPNYSSELNVNALLLGDSALYLCASSFRFRDEQFFGPGTRLTVL.

The chain recombines TRBV9 with TRBJ1-1; D remains unclear. In germline, CDR1 is SGDLS, CDR2 YYNGEE. The CDR3 consists of 12 residues. Trimming cost V 2 bases and J 7 bases, with 9 bases left between them. CDR3 sequence reads: CASSVYGGEAFF. The CDR3 DNA follows: TGTGCCAGCAGCGTGTACGGAGGTGAAGCTTTCTTT.

This chain joins TRBV19 and TRBJ1-3; 7 bases are a match to TRBD1. Unmatched junction bases numbered 9, after V lost 7 bases and J lost 3 bases. Per germline, CDR1 LNHDA and CDR2 SQIVND (reference sequence). The CDR3 length is 15 residues. CDR3 in amino acids: CASINRGSGGNTIYF. The CDR3 coding sequence is TGTGCCAGTATCAACAGGGGATCTGGTGGAAACACCATATATTTT.

The chain combines TRBV12-5 with TRBJ1-2; D possibly corresponds to TRBD1 (6 bases). Trimming removed 6 bases from V and 2 bases from J, with 10 bases in between. The CDR3 totals 13 residues. CDR1 and CDR2 from the germline V gene are LGHNT and FRNRAP. In DNA form, the CDR3 reads TGTGCTAGTGGACCGGACAGAAACTATGGCTACACCTTC. Translation gives CASGPDRNYGYTF.

The rearrangement links TRBV2 to TRBJ1-5, with D possibly matching TRBD1 (5 bases). The CDR3 has 14 residues. Trimming removed 3 bases from V and 6 bases from J, with 12 bases in between. CDR1 and CDR2 from the germline V gene are SNHLY and FYNNEI. The CDR3 spells CASSDEGAAQPQHF. CDR3 bases: TGTGCCAGCAGTGATGAAGGGGCCGCTCAGCCCCAGCATTTT.

The genes are TRBV5-1 and TRBJ2-1; perhaps TRBD2 as D (6 bases). Trimming removed 0 bases from V and 2 bases from J, with 12 bases in between. In germline, CDR1 is SGHRS, CDR2 YFSETQ. The CDR3 has 16 residues. CDR3 nucleotides: TGCGCCAGCAGCTTGGCGGGGGAACCCCCCTACAATGAGCAGTTCTTC. Protein sequence: CASSLAGEPPYNEQFF.

The chain has TRBV5-1 and TRBJ2-1; TRBD2 is a possible D gene (6 bases). CDR1 is SGHRS and CDR2 is YFSETQ in the germline V gene. This CDR3 region has 15 residues. Trimming removed 3 bases at V and 0 bases at J, with 10 bases between. CDR3 DNA sequence: TGCGCCAGCAGCTCCGCGGGGAGCTCCTACAATGAGCAGTTCTTC. Amino acids: CASSSAGSSYNEQFF.

This chain joins TRBV12-5 and TRBJ1-2; 11 bases line up with TRBD1. The CDR3 sequence is 18 residues long. The junction had 10 bases not matched to a gene; V was cut back by 0 bases and J by 4 bases. CDR1 and CDR2 from the germline V gene are LGHNT and FRNRAP. The CDR3 reads CASGLVEGGQGVVYGYTF. CDR3 DNA sequence: TGTGCTAGTGGTTTGGTAGAAGGGGGACAGGGGGTCGTCTATGGCTACACCTTC.